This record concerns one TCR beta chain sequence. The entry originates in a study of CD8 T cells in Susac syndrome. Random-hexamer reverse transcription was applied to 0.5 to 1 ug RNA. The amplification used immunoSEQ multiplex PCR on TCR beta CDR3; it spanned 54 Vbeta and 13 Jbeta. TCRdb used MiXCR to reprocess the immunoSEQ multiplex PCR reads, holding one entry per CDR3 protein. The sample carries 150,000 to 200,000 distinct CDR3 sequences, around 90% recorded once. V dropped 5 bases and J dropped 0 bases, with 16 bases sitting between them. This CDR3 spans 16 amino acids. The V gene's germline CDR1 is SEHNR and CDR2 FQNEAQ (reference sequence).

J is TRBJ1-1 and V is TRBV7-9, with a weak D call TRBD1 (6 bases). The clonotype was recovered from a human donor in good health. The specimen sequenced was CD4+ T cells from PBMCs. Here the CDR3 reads CASSRRGLGMNTEAFF. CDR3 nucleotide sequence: TGTGCCAGCAGCCGCCGGGGGCTAGGCATGAACACTGAAGCTTTCTTT.